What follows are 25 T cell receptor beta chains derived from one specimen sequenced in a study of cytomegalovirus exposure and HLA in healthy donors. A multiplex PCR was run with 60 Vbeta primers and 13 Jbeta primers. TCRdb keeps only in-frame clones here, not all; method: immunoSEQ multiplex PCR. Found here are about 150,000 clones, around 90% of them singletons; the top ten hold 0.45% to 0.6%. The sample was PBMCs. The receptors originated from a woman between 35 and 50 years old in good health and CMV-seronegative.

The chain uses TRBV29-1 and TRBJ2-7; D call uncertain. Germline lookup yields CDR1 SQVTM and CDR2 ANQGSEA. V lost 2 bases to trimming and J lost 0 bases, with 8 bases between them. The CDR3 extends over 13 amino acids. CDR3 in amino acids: CSVEKDISYEQYF. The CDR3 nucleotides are TGCAGCGTTGAAAAAGACATCTCCTACGAGCAGTACTTC.

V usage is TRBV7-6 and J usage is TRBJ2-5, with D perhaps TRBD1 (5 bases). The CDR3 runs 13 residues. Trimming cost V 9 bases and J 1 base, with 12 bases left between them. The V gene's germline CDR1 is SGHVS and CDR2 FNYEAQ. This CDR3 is CASGAFPQETQYF. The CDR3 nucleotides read TGTGCCAGTGGGGCCTTCCCCCAAGAGACCCAGTACTTC.

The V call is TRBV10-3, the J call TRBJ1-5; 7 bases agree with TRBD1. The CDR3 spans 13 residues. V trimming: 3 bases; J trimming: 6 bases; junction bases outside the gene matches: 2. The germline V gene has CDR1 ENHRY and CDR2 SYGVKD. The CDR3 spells CAISDRGSQPQHF. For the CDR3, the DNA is TGTGCCATCAGTGACAGGGGGAGTCAGCCCCAGCATTTT.

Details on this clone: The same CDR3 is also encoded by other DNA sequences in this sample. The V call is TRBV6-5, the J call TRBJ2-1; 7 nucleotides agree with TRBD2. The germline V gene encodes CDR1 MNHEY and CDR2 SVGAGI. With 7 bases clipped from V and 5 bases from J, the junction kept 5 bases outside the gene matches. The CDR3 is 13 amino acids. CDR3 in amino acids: CASTLAGDNEQFF. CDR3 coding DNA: TGTGCCAGCACCCTGGCGGGAGACAATGAGCAGTTCTTC.

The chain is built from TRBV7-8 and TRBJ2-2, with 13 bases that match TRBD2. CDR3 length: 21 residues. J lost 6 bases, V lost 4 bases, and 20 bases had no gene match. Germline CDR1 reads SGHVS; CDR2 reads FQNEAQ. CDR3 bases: TGTGCCAGCAGCTATTCACCCGGGACTAGCGGGATTATCGGGGTCCCCGGGGAGCTGTTTTTT. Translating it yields CASSYSPGTSGIIGVPGELFF.

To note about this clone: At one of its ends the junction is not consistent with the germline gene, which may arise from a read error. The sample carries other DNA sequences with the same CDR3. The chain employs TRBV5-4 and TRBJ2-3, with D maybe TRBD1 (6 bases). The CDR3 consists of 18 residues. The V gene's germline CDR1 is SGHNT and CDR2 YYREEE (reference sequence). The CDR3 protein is CASSLTVQGLGRTDTQYF. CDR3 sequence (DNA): TGTGCCAGCAGCTTAACCGTACAGGGCCTCGGGCGCACAGATACGCAGTACTTT.

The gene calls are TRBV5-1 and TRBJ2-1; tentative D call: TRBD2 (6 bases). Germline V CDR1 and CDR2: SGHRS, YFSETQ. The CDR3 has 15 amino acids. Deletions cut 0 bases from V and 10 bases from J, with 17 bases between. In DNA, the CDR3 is TGCGCCAGCAGCTTGGTCTCGGGAGCCACGGGCGAGCAGTTCTTC. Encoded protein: CASSLVSGATGEQFF.

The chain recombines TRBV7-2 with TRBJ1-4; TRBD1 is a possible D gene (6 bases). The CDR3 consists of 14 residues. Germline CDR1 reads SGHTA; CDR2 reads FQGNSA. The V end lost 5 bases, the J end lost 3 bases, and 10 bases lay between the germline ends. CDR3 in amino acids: CASSPGQSNEKLFF. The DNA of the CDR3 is TGTGCCAGCAGCCCAGGACAGTCTAATGAAAAACTGTTTTTT.

The CDR3 nucleotides are TGCGCCAGCAGCCAGGTCTCAGCGGGGTTCAACACCGGGGAGCTGTTTTTT. It encodes CASSQVSAGFNTGELFF. This rearrangement joins TRBV4-1 to TRBJ2-2; 7 bases agree with TRBD2. The CDR3 has 17 amino acids. V lost 3 bases, J lost 2 bases, and 9 bases stayed unmatched. Germline lookup yields CDR1 MGHRA and CDR2 YSYEKL.

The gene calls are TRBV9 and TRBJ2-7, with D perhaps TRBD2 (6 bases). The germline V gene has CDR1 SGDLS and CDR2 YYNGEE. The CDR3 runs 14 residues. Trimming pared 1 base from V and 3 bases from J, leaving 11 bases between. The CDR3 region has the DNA TGTGCCAGCAGCGTAACTAGCAGTTTCTACGAGCAGTACTTC. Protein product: CASSVTSSFYEQYF.

CDR3 nucleotides: TGTGCCAGCCCTGGCCGCGGACTAGCGGGAAACGAGCAGTACTTC. Translation: CASPGRGLAGNEQYF. The chain recombines TRBV6-5 with TRBJ2-7, with 12 bases identical to TRBD2. Trimming at V came to 8 bases and at J to 5 bases, leaving 10 bases not matched to a gene. The CDR3 extends over 15 amino acids. Germline V CDR1 and CDR2: MNHEY, SVGAGI.

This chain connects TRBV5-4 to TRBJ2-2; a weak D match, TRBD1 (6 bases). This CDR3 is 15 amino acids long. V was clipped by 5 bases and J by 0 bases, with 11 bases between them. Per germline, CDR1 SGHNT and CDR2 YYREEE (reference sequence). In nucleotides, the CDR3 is TGTGCCAGCAGACACAGGGATACGAACACCGGGGAGCTGTTTTTT. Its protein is CASRHRDTNTGELFF. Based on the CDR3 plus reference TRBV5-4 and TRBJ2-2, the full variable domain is ETGVTQSPTHLIKTRGQQVTLRCSSQSGHNTVSWYQQALGQGPQFIFQYYREEENGRGNFPPRFSGLQFPNYSSELNVNALELDDSALYLCASRHRDTNTGELFFGEGSRLTVL.

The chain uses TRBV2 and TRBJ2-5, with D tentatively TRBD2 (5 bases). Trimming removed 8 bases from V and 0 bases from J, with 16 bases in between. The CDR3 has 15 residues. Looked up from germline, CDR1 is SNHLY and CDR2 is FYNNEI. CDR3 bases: TGTGCCAGCTGTCGACTACGGGCGTACCAAGAGACCCAGTACTTC. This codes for CASCRLRAYQETQYF.

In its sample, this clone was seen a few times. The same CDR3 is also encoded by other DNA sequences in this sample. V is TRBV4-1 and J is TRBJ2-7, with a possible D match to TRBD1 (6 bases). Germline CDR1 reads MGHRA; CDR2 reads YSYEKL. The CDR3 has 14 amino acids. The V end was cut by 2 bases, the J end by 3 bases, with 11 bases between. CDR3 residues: CASSQPGQGYEQYF. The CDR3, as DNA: TGCGCCAGCAGCCAACCGGGACAAGGCTACGAGCAGTACTTC.

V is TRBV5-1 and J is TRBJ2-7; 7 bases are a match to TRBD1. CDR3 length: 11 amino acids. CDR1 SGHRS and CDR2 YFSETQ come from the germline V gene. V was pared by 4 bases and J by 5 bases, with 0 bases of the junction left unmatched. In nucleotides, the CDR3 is TGCGCCAGCAGCCAGGGGGACGAGCAGTACTTC. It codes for CASSQGDEQYF.

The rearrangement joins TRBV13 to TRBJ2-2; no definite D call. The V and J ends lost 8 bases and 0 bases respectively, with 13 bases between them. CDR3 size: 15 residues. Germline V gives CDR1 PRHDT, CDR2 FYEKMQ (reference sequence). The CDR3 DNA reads TGTGCCAGCCGTTACGGAGTCACGAACACCGGGGAGCTGTTTTTT. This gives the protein CASRYGVTNTGELFF.

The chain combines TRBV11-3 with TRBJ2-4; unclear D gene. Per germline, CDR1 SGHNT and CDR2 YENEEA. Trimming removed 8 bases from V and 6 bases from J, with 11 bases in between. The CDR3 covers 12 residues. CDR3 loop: CASGQLGNIQYF. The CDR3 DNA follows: TGTGCCAGCGGCCAGCTAGGAAACATTCAGTACTTC.

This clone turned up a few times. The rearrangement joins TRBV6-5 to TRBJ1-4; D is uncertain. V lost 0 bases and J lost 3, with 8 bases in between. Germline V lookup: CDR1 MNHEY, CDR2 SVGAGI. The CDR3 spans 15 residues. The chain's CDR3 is CASSYSYGANEKLFF. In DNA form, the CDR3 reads TGTGCCAGCAGTTACTCGTACGGGGCTAATGAAAAACTGTTTTTT.

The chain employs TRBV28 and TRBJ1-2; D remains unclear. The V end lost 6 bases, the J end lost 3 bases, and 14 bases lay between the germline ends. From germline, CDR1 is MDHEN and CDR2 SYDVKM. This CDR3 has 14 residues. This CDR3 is CASSPSGWYYGYTF. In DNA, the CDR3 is TGTGCCAGCAGCCCATCCGGGTGGTACTATGGCTACACCTTC.

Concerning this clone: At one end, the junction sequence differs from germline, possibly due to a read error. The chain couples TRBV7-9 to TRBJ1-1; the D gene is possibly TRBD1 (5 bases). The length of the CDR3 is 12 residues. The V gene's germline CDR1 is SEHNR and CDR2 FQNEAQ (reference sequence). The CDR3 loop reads CSSSYGDSEAFF. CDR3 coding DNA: TGTTCCAGCAGCTATGGGGACTCTGAAGCTTTCTTT.

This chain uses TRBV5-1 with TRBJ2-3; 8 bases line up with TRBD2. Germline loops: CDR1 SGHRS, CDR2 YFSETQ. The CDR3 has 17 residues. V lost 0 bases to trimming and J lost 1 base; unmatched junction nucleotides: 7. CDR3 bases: TGCGCCAGCAGCTTGGGGGGCGCGGGAGGTGGCACAGATACGCAGTATTTT. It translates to CASSLGGAGGGTDTQYF.

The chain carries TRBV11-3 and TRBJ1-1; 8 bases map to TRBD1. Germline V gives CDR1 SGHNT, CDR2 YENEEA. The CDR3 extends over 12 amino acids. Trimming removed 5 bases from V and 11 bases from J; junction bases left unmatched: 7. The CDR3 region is CASSPGQGGAFF. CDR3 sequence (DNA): TGTGCCAGCAGCCCTGGACAGGGCGGCGCTTTCTTT.

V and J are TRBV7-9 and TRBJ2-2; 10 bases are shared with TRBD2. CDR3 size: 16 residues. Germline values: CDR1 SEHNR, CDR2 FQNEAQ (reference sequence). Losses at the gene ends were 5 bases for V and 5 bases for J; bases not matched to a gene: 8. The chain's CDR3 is CASSGRLAGVTGELFF. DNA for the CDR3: TGTGCCAGCAGCGGCCGACTAGCGGGTGTAACCGGGGAGCTGTTTTTT.

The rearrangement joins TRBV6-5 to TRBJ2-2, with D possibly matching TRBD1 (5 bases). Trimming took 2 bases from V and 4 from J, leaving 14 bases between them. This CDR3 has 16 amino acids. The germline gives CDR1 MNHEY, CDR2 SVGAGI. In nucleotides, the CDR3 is TGTGCCAGCAGTTACAAGGGAAGGGGTGGCACCGGGGAGCTGTTTTTT. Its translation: CASSYKGRGGTGELFF.

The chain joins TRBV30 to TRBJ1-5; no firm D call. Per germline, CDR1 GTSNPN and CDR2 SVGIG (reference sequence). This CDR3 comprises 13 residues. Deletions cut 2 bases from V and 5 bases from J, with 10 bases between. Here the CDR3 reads CAWSSGIYQPQHF. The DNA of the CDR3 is TGTGCCTGGAGTTCCGGGATATATCAGCCCCAGCATTTT. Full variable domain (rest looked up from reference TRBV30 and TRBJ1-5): SQTIHQWPATLVQPVGSPLSLECTVEGTSNPNLYWYRQAAGRGLQLLFYSVGIGQISSEVPQNLSASRPQDRQFILSSKKLLLSDSGFYLCAWSSGIYQPQHFGDGTRLSIL.